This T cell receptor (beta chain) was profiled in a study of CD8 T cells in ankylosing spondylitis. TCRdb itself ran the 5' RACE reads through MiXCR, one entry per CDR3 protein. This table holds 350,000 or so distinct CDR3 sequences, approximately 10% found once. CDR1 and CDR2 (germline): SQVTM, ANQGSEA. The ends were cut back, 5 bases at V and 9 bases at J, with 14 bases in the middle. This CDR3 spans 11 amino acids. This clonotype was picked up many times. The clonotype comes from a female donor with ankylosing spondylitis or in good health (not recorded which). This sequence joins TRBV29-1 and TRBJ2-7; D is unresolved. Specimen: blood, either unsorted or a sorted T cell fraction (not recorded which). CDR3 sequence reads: CSVYKPPRQYF. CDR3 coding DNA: TGCAGCGTTTATAAGCCCCCGCGGCAGTACTTC.